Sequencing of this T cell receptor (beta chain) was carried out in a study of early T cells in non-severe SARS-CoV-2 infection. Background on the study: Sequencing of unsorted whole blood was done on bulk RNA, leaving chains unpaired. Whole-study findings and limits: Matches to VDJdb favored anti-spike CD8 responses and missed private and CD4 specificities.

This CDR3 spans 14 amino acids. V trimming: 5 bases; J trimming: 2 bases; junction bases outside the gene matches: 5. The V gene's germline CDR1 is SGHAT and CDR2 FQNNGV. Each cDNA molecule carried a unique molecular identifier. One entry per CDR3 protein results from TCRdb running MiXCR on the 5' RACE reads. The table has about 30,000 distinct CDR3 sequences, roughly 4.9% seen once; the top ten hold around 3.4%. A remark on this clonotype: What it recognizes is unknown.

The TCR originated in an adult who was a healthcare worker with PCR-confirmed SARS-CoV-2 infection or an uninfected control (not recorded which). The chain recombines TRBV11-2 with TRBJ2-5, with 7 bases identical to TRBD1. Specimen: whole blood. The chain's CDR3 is CASSRGQLQETQYF. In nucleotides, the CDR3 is TGTGCCAGCAGCCGGGGACAGCTACAAGAGACCCAGTACTTC.